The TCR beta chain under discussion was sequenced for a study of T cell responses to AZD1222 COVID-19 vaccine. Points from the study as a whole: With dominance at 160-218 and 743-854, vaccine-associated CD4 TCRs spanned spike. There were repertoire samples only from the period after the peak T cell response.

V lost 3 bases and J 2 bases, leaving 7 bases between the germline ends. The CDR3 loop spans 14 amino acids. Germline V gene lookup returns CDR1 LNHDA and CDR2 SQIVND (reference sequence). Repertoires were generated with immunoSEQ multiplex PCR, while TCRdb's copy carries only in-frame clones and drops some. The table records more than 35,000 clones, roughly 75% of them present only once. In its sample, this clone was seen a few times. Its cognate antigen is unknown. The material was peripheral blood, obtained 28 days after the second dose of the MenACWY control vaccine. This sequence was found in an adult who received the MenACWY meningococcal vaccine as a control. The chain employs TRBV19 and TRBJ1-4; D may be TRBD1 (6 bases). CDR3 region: CASSIQGTNEKLFF. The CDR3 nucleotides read TGTGCCAGTAGTATCCAGGGGACTAATGAAAAACTGTTTTTT.